The sequence of this T cell receptor (beta chain) was determined in a study of cytomegalovirus exposure and HLA in healthy donors. Findings and limits, study-wide: TRBV6-2, TRBV6-3 and some other V segments were unresolvable in 87-base-pair reads. The study designated roughly 160 TCR beta chains cytomegalovirus-associated. Later on, analysis showed that most CMV-associated TCR beta chains appeared to be HLA-restricted. Most observed TCR sequences were rare, whereas some public TCRs were detected in many donors.

Trimming pared 0 bases from V and 6 bases from J, leaving 15 bases between. The length of the CDR3 is 15 residues. Germline CDR1 is SEHNR and CDR2 is FQNEAQ (reference sequence). About this clone itself: Its antigen is as yet unknown.

The PCR used 60 Vbeta and 13 Jbeta primers. Generated by immunoSEQ multiplex PCR, the TCRdb table keeps only in-frame clones and is missing some. The sample includes roughly 160,000 clones, approximately 76% seen only once; the top ten take 1.3% to 1.5%. Sequenced: PBMCs. The sequence was obtained from a man aged 55 to 69 in good health and CMV-seronegative. This chain links TRBV7-9 with TRBJ2-7, with a weak D call TRBD2 (6 bases). The CDR3 loop is CASSLAGTGITEQYF. DNA for the CDR3: TGTGCCAGCAGCTTAGCCGGGACTGGTATAACCGAGCAGTACTTC.